A selection of T cell receptor beta chains follows, all from one sample in a study of identical twins. From the 5' RACE reads, TCRdb called clonotypes with MiXCR, one entry per CDR3 protein. The sample comprises some 96,000 distinct CDR3 sequences, 5.9% of which are singletons, and around 12% rests with the top ten. Sequencing was carried out using memory T cells sorted from blood. The receptors come from a woman aged 45-60 years in good health. The CDR3 runs from the conserved cysteine through the conserved F or W. A D gene is named only where the DNA matches it firmly. Only part of the rows carry a size: once, few, many, or a class if the clone is expanded.

abundance	d_gene	j_gene	v_gene	CDR3aa	CDR3nt
-	-	TRBJ2-1	TRBV11-2	CASSPGLLGFDEQFF	TGTGCCAGCAGCCCCGGTCTCCTCGGGTTTGATGAGCAGTTCTTC
many	-	TRBJ2-1	TRBV19	CASSIIGGVDEQFF	TGTGCCAGTAGTATCATCGGGGGAGTGGATGAGCAGTTCTTC
many	TRBD2	TRBJ2-1	TRBV7-2	CASSLQAGANEQFF	TGTGCCAGCAGCTTACAAGCGGGAGCCAATGAGCAGTTCTTC
few	-	TRBJ1-3	TRBV7-9	CASSLRQGFSGNTIYF	TGTGCCAGCAGCTTACGTCAGGGGTTCTCTGGAAACACCATATATTTT
many	TRBD2	TRBJ2-1	TRBV20-1	CSARELWTSGRFYEQFF	TGCAGTGCTAGAGAACTGTGGACTAGCGGGAGGTTCTATGAGCAGTTCTTC
many	-	TRBJ2-7	TRBV7-2	CASSLKAAGREQYF	TGTGCCAGCAGCTTAAAAGCGGCAGGGAGAGAGCAGTACTTC
many	-	TRBJ1-1	TRBV6-5	CASSTGQGQNTEAFF	TGTGCCAGCAGTACCGGCCAGGGTCAGAACACTGAAGCTTTCTTT
-	-	TRBJ2-2	TRBV29-1	CSVGGGRETGELFF	TGCAGCGTCGGAGGAGGGAGAGAGACCGGGGAGCTGTTTTTT
-	-	TRBJ1-1	TRBV20-1	CSARDRGMNTEAFF	TGCAGTGCTAGAGACCGGGGGATGAACACTGAAGCTTTCTTT
many	-	TRBJ1-2	TRBV18	CASSLTGFGQTGYGYTF	TGTGCCAGCTCACTCACAGGGTTCGGTCAAACTGGCTATGGCTACACCTTC
-	-	TRBJ2-3	TRBV20-1	CSVGGRLGDTQYF	TGCAGTGTGGGGGGGCGACTGGGCGATACGCAGTATTTT
many	-	TRBJ1-1	TRBV7-9	CASSLDPGAEAFF	TGTGCCAGCAGCCTGGACCCTGGGGCCGAAGCTTTCTTT
few	-	TRBJ2-5	TRBV7-2	CASSPPGARETQYF	TGTGCCAGCAGCCCACCGGGGGCGCGTGAGACCCAGTACTTC
many	TRBD2	TRBJ2-3	TRBV6-5	CASSSHRLAGGDTQYF	TGTGCCAGCAGTTCACACCGACTAGCGGGAGGAGATACGCAGTATTTT
-	-	TRBJ1-1	TRBV27	CASRAWDVLNTEAFF	TGTGCCAGTAGGGCCTGGGACGTTTTGAACACTGAAGCTTTCTTT
few	-	TRBJ1-6	TRBV3-1	CASRGDSYNSPLHF	TGTGCCAGCAGAGGGGACTCCTATAATTCACCCCTCCACTTT
-	-	TRBJ1-2	TRBV20-1	CSARDRQDPNYGYTF	TGCAGTGCTAGAGATCGGCAGGATCCTAACTATGGCTACACCTTC
many	TRBD2	TRBJ2-3	TRBV12-3/TRBV12-4	CASSFPLAGTSTDTQYF	TGTGCCAGCAGTTTCCCCTTAGCGGGAACTAGCACAGATACGCAGTATTTT
many	-	TRBJ2-7	TRBV12-3/TRBV12-4	CASSLTAQGAYEQYF	TGTGCCAGCAGTTTAACGGCTCAAGGCGCCTACGAGCAGTACTTC
many	TRBD1	TRBJ2-1	TRBV20-1	CSARSDRGRSGHEQFF	TGCAGTGCTAGATCTGACAGGGGGCGTAGTGGCCATGAGCAGTTCTTC
many	TRBD1	TRBJ2-7	TRBV4-1	CASSPGQGANEQYF	TGCGCCAGCAGCCCCGGACAGGGGGCGAACGAGCAGTACTTC
many	TRBD1	TRBJ1-3	TRBV7-2	CASSSGQTGNTIYF	TGTGCCAGCAGCTCGGGACAGACGGGAAACACCATATATTTT
many	-	TRBJ2-5	TRBV18	CASSYNRADQETQYF	TGTGCCAGCTCGTACAACAGGGCCGACCAAGAGACCCAGTACTTC
few	TRBD1	TRBJ2-6	TRBV19	CASSTGGSPGANVLTF	TGTGCCAGTAGCACAGGGGGGAGTCCTGGGGCCAACGTCCTGACTTTC
many	TRBD2	TRBJ2-2	TRBV6-5	CASSYRTSGRSGELFF	TGTGCCAGCAGTTACCGGACTAGCGGGAGGTCCGGGGAGCTGTTTTTT
few	TRBD1	TRBJ1-1	TRBV19	CASSGDRGDWFHTEAFF	TGTGCCAGTAGTGGGGACAGGGGGGATTGGTTCCACACTGAAGCTTTCTTT
many	-	TRBJ2-1	TRBV29-1	CSVDRQGGYEQFF	TGCAGCGTTGATCGACAGGGAGGATATGAGCAGTTCTTC
many	TRBD2	TRBJ2-5	TRBV20-1	CSARPGASGRETQYF	TGCAGTGCTAGGCCCGGGGCTAGCGGGCGGGAGACCCAGTACTTC
few	-	TRBJ2-5	TRBV10-2	CASSVGGETQYF	TGCGCCAGCAGTGTGGGGGGAGAGACCCAGTACTTC
many	-	TRBJ2-1	TRBV28	CATNPDGTLVWVNEQFF	TGTGCCACCAACCCGGACGGGACGTTGGTTTGGGTCAATGAGCAGTTCTTC
-	-	TRBJ1-2	TRBV7-9	CASSLEGRGPGAEGYTF	TGTGCCAGCAGCTTAGAAGGTCGGGGGCCAGGGGCGGAAGGCTACACCTTC
many	-	TRBJ2-3	TRBV20-1	CSAPSMADTQYF	TGCAGTGCTCCTAGTATGGCAGATACGCAGTATTTT
many	-	TRBJ2-2	TRBV4-1	CASSPDRRTGGELFF	TGCGCCAGCAGCCCAGACAGGAGGACTGGCGGGGAGCTGTTTTTT
many	TRBD1	TRBJ1-1	TRBV7-2	CASSSNRGTHTEAFF	TGTGCCAGCAGCTCCAACAGGGGGACTCACACTGAAGCTTTCTTT
many	-	TRBJ1-1	TRBV5-1	CASRGFRMNTEAFF	TGCGCCAGCAGAGGGTTTCGGATGAACACTGAAGCTTTCTTT
few	TRBD2	TRBJ2-4	TRBV20-1	CSARASGRAENIQYF	TGCAGTGCTAGAGCGAGCGGGAGGGCCGAAAACATTCAGTACTTC
many	-	TRBJ2-3	TRBV5-1	CASSLTRDTQYF	TGCGCCAGCAGCTTAACCAGGGATACGCAGTATTTT
many	TRBD1	TRBJ2-2	TRBV12-3/TRBV12-4	CASRMTGGSHTGELFF	TGTGCCAGCAGAATGACAGGGGGTTCACACACCGGGGAGCTGTTTTTT
few	-	TRBJ2-2	TRBV3-1	CASSQEDAITGELFF	TGTGCCAGCAGCCAAGAAGACGCAATCACCGGGGAGCTGTTTTTT
many	-	TRBJ2-5	TRBV27	CASSLSRLAGETQYF	TGTGCCAGCAGTTTATCGAGGCTAGCCGGGGAGACCCAGTACTTC
many	-	TRBJ2-4	TRBV5-5	CASSPEAKNIQYF	TGTGCCAGCAGCCCCGAGGCCAAAAACATTCAGTACTTC
few	-	TRBJ2-3	TRBV10-3	CAISAGAASTDTQYF	TGTGCCATCAGTGCGGGGGCGGCTAGCACAGATACGCAGTATTTT
few	-	TRBJ2-3	TRBV20-1	CSARRRAVLTDTQYF	TGCAGTGCTAGACGAAGGGCGGTCTTAACAGATACGCAGTATTTT
many	-	TRBJ1-2	TRBV7-2	CASSFIGAGYTF	TGTGCCAGCAGCTTCATTGGTGCTGGCTACACCTTC
few	TRBD1	TRBJ1-4	TRBV10-2	CASSLGQDSGEKLFF	TGCGCCAGCAGTCTCGGACAGGATAGTGGTGAAAAACTGTTTTTT
-	-	TRBJ2-1	TRBV2	CASIRSNEQFF	TGTGCCAGCATCCGAAGCAATGAGCAGTTCTTC
many	TRBD1	TRBJ2-3	TRBV5-1	CASRPGQVWGDTQYF	TGCGCCAGCAGACCTGGACAGGTTTGGGGAGATACGCAGTATTTT
many	-	TRBJ2-2	TRBV7-9	CASSLGSRNTGELFF	TGTGCCAGCAGCTTAGGGAGTCGCAACACCGGGGAGCTGTTTTTT
many	TRBD2	TRBJ2-2	TRBV7-3	CASSQGLNGELFF	TGTGCCAGCAGCCAGGGACTAAACGGGGAGCTGTTTTTT
many	-	TRBJ2-5	TRBV12-3/TRBV12-4	CASGGTDKTQYF	TGTGCCAGCGGGGGGACCGACAAGACCCAGTACTTC
many	-	TRBJ2-1	TRBV5-1	CASSRDRSHLDEQFF	TGCGCCAGCAGCCGAGACCGTTCCCACCTAGATGAGCAGTTCTTC
-	TRBD1	TRBJ2-2	TRBV6-1	CASSLPGQNTGEQFF	TGTGCCAGCAGTCTTCCGGGACAGAACACCGGGGAGCAGTTTTTT
many	TRBD2	TRBJ2-7	TRBV4-1	CASSQRDGGTYEQYF	TGCGCCAGCAGCCAACGGGACGGGGGGACCTACGAGCAGTACTTC
-	-	TRBJ2-3	TRBV7-8	CASSSLRLPGPTDTQYF	TGTGCCAGCAGCTCCCTCAGGCTTCCGGGCCCCACAGATACGCAGTATTTT
few	-	TRBJ1-5	TRBV7-2	CASSLTGAPNNQPQHF	TGTGCCAGCAGCTTAACGGGGGCCCCTAACAATCAGCCCCAGCATTTT
many	-	TRBJ2-5	TRBV30	CAWKEAVWKTQYF	TGTGCCTGGAAAGAGGCCGTTTGGAAGACCCAGTACTTC
-	-	TRBJ1-5	TRBV5-8	CASSIDQPQHF	TGTGCCAGCAGCATAGATCAGCCCCAGCATTTT